The T cell receptor (beta chain) under discussion was sequenced for a study of shared clonotypes between healthy human individuals. Study observations and caveats: Richness estimates generally favored naive over memory subsets.

The length of the CDR3 is 14 residues. The germline CDR1 and CDR2 sequences are MNHEY and SMNVEV (reference sequence). The V and J ends lost 1 base and 4 bases respectively, with 8 bases between them. Assay: immunoSEQ multiplex PCR; the TCRdb copy retains only in-frame clones and omits some. The sample consists of approximately 2,300,000 clones, around 92% of them appearing once. This clone came up once. Its target is unknown. Sequencing input: naive CD4+ T cells from PBMCs. The sample's subset: CD45RA+ positively selected. The source is a man younger than 30 in good health. Some clones in this sample may be carry-over from other donors' samples. This rearrangement joins TRBV27 to TRBJ1-5; no reliable D call. The chain's CDR3 is CASSLYRGNQPQHF. The DNA of the CDR3 is TGTGCCAGCAGTTTATATCGGGGTAATCAGCCCCAGCATTTT.